The clone carrying this T cell receptor beta chain was observed a few times. The antigen remains unidentified. The V end was cut by 3 bases, the J end by 5 bases, with 13 bases between. This CDR3 contains 13 residues. Per the germline V gene, CDR1 is DFQATT and CDR2 is SNEGSKA (reference sequence). The sample is drawn from a study of CD8 T cells in ankylosing spondylitis. In making TCR beta libraries, quantitative 5'-RACE with molecular barcodes was used. TCRdb re-analysed the 5' RACE reads in MiXCR, keeping a single row per CDR3 protein. Altogether more than 150,000 distinct CDR3 sequences are present, about 20% being singletons, with the ten largest covering approximately 4%. Study-level points and caveats: Some of the motif variants had earlier been found in reactive arthritis patients' fluid and blood. Disease-linked clones were reportedly significantly enriched in matched ankylosing spondylitis synovial fluid.

The chain joins TRBV20-1 to TRBJ1-1, with D unclear. This TCR came from a male donor aged 5 to 29 with ankylosing spondylitis or in good health (not recorded which). The specimen was blood, either unsorted or a sorted T cell fraction (not recorded which). In DNA form, the CDR3 reads TGCAGTGCTAGTGGGCGCCTGGGGACTGAAGCTTTCTTT. Amino acid sequence: CSASGRLGTEAFF.